The sequence of this TCR beta chain was determined in a study of blood T cell repertoires in COVID-19 (dated by TCRdb to the early 2020s). Concerning the study at large: Collaborator samples came from the United States, Italy and Spain and covered acute and convalescent phases of COVID-19. The material from the prospective study consisted of cDNA or gDNA derived from T cells, B-cell-depleted T cells, or PBMCs. The dataset comprised deeply sampled blood TCRbeta repertoires from subjects exposed to, actively infected with, or recovered from COVID-19. The repertoires were released in a freely available public database intended as a resource for research on the immune response to SARS-CoV-2. The samples were drawn from the first 160 participants of the ongoing ImmuneRACE study and from over 950 subjects provided by 6 global collaborators. Sample metadata almost always included a de-identified subject ID, COVID-19 status, age in years and sex. Where available, HLA class I and class II types were obtained from metadata supplied by the sample provider rather than from assay-based typing.

Remarks on this clone: The antigen it recognizes is unknown. No much larger clone exists at a distance of one base, and base qualities are not known.

Findings and caveats that apply to the study as a whole: Clinical and demographic metadata were provided uncurated, with the amount varying by source and participant.

The immunoSEQ Assay, a bias-controlled multiplex PCR, was used to amplify TCRbeta CDR3 regions from genomic DNA. The original methods were these. The number of nucleated cells in each sample was estimated by amplification of reference gene primers within the assay. To quantify the absolute abundance of each unique TCRbeta CDR3 rearrangement, sequence reads were collapsed and filtered. For each sample, productive Simpson clonality was calculated as the square root of Simpson's diversity index across productive rearrangements. TCRdb's version of the immuneACCESS table is confined to in-frame rearrangements and falls short of the full clone set. An unresolved V gene accounts for under half of the shortfall where checked; the remainder is of unknown origin. That table gives V, J and clone size, and the DNA gave D and trimming. For this sample the table gives a few hundred thousand clones, of which about 86% were detected only once. Clones ranked in the top ten supply about an eighth of the sample.

V is trimmed back by 6 bases and J by 5 bases, and the junction contains 6 bases that no gene match accounts for. Spanning cysteine to phenylalanine, the CDR3 consists of 13 amino acids. Just the 39-base CDR3 DNA is kept, in frame starting at base 1. CDR1 and CDR2, per the germline V gene, are LGHNA and YSLEER. One collaborating source in Seattle enrolled patients during active infection and followed them longitudinally through the course of disease. Whole blood was collected in K2EDTA tubes by collaborating institutions according to the institutions' own protocols. Collaborator samples were shipped for TCRbeta analysis as frozen whole blood, isolated PBMCs, or DNA extracted from either sample type.

This TCR was sampled from a woman in her 70s with COVID-19, enrolled during active disease. Sequencing input: peripheral blood. The chain is encoded by TRBV4-3 joined to TRBJ2-7; the junction holds 8 bases that match TRBD1. The DNA sequence is given as TGCGCCAGCAGTCGGCAGGGGGCCAACGAGCAGTACTTC. Its amino acids are CASSRQGANEQYF.